This TCR beta chain was identified during a study of human thymus T cells. Study observations and caveats: Related research found strongly overlapping thymic repertoires in unrelated individuals. The authors found apparently biased V and J gene usage in thymic and blood repertoires.

Thymus tissue for the work was resected from patients undergoing corrective heart surgery. Concerning this clone: The antigen is undetermined.

The table came from immunoSEQ multiplex PCR; TCRdb's copy has only in-frame clones and leaves some out. The sample lists under 95,000 clones, 85% to 95% occurring once. CDR3 size: 17 residues. Germline values: CDR1 MDHEN, CDR2 SYDVKM. J was trimmed by 4 bases and V by 0 bases; bases with no gene match: 7. The genes are TRBV28 and TRBJ1-2; 11 bases align to TRBD1. Sequencing input: thymus tissue. The sequence came from a girl less than two years old with a congenital heart defect but otherwise immunologically healthy. CDR3 sequence reads: CASSLWDRGRRVYGYTF. Here the CDR3 DNA reads TGTGCCAGCAGTTTATGGGACAGGGGGCGGCGGGTCTATGGCTACACCTTC.